The rows below give T cell receptor beta chains drawn from one sample of a study of blood T cell repertoires in COVID-19. Using immunoSEQ multiplex PCR, the repertoire was profiled, and TCRdb retains in-frame clones only, with some absent. The data show around 270,000 clones, about 85% seen once. The sequenced material came from peripheral blood. These receptors were obtained from a human donor with COVID-19, enrolled during active disease. The donor label of this sample is uncertain. CDR3s leave out the opening cysteine and the closing phenylalanine or tryptophan. Each record gives: V gene, J gene, D gene, CDR3 protein. A D gene is named only where the DNA matches it firmly.

>TRBV7-8|TRBJ1-3|-
ASSWPGTTGNTIY
>TRBV6-5|TRBJ1-2|TRBD1
ASSPGQTNYGYT
>TRBV18|TRBJ2-7|-
ASSPEITYEQY
>TRBV6-6|TRBJ1-1|-
ASSYTQNTEAF
>TRBV4-1|TRBJ1-5|TRBD1
ASSQGGQGGVQPQH
>TRBV6-5|TRBJ1-2|-
ASRPSVLRDYGYT
>TRBV7-6|TRBJ1-2|-
ASSPSSGGRRTNYGYT
>TRBV3-1/TRBV3-2|TRBJ1-1|-
ASSQDVVAREAF
>TRBV2|TRBJ1-1|TRBD1
ASTNGQGNTEAF
>TRBV30|TRBJ2-7|TRBD1
AWSMGQGEQY
>TRBV7-9|TRBJ2-1|TRBD2
ASSGTSGRSWDEQF
>TRBV4-1|TRBJ2-7|TRBD1
ASKLHLTGASSYEQY
>TRBV28|TRBJ2-2|TRBD2
ASSLWPETSANTGELF
>TRBV28|TRBJ1-2|-
ASSLFSGYT
>TRBV28|TRBJ1-1|TRBD1
ASSLFPRDRVNTEAF
>TRBV7-2|TRBJ2-1|-
ASSLVPGQLSYNEQF
>TRBV7-3|TRBJ1-1|-
ASSLDSRLIF
>TRBV3-1/TRBV3-2|TRBJ1-2|TRBD1
ASSQDSRDSRGYT
>TRBV10-3|TRBJ1-1|TRBD1
AIGTGGDSSTEAF
>TRBV5-5|TRBJ2-2|-
ASSLAIADTANTGELF
>TRBV5-4|TRBJ2-1|-
ASSPPEYNEQF
>TRBV30|TRBJ2-4|-
AWSHGGLAKNIQY
>TRBV7-3|TRBJ1-1|-
ASSFSADTEAF
>TRBV30|TRBJ2-2|TRBD2
AWSALAGYTGELF
>TRBV19|TRBJ1-1|TRBD1
ASTRQGTAEAF
>TRBV15|TRBJ2-5|TRBD2
ATSRDRGSEETQY
>TRBV19|TRBJ2-1|-
ASSIGGFINEQF
>TRBV5-6|TRBJ2-5|TRBD1
ASSLVGQGPQETQY
>TRBV5-5|TRBJ1-5|-
ASSLTGNQPQH
>TRBV5-1|TRBJ1-6|TRBD1
ASSSGQVDPHNSPLH
>TRBV2|TRBJ1-1|TRBD1
ASTGTAKRNTEAF